These T cell receptor beta chains were read from a single sample in a study of CD8 T cells in Susac syndrome. From the immunoSEQ multiplex PCR reads, TCRdb called clonotypes with MiXCR, one entry per CDR3 protein. Among approximately 190,000 distinct CDR3 sequences, 95% were seen once, and the ten largest hold 0.16%. The sample comprised CD8+ T cells from PBMCs. Receptors originate from a human donor with Susac syndrome. Both conserved end residues are part of each CDR3. The order of the fields is clone size, D gene, J gene, V gene, CDR3 protein, CDR3 DNA. D genes are given only for firm matches. Some rows mark clone size as missing; the rest say once, few, many or name a class of expanded clone.

clone size: NA
D gene: NA
J gene: TRBJ2-7
V gene: TRBV4-1
CDR3 protein: CASSPFQGEQYF
CDR3 DNA: TGCGCCAGCAGCCCATTTCAGGGCGAGCAGTACTTC

clone size: NA
D gene: TRBD2
J gene: TRBJ2-2
V gene: TRBV20-1
CDR3 protein: CSALDSGRDTGELFF
CDR3 DNA: TGCAGTGCATTAGATAGCGGGAGGGACACCGGGGAGCTGTTTTTT

clone size: NA
D gene: TRBD1
J gene: TRBJ1-2
V gene: TRBV24-1
CDR3 protein: CATSDESRDSNYGYTF
CDR3 DNA: TGTGCCACCAGTGATGAGTCCCGGGACAGTAACTATGGCTACACCTTC

clone size: once
D gene: TRBD1
J gene: TRBJ1-1
V gene: TRBV19
CDR3 protein: CASSIGQGFGNTEAFF
CDR3 DNA: TGTGCCAGTAGTATAGGACAGGGGTTCGGGAACACTGAAGCTTTCTTT

clone size: NA
D gene: TRBD1
J gene: TRBJ1-1
V gene: TRBV7-8
CDR3 protein: CASSTTGQGGTEAFF
CDR3 DNA: TGTGCCAGCAGCACTACGGGACAGGGGGGCACTGAAGCTTTCTTT

clone size: NA
D gene: NA
J gene: TRBJ1-5
V gene: TRBV15
CDR3 protein: CATSSPDSNQPQHF
CDR3 DNA: TGTGCCACCAGCAGTCCAGATAGCAATCAGCCCCAGCATTTT

clone size: NA
D gene: TRBD2
J gene: TRBJ2-1
V gene: TRBV4-2
CDR3 protein: CASSQEGGGHVGDEQFF
CDR3 DNA: TGTGCCAGCAGCCAAGAGGGGGGGGGTCATGTTGGAGATGAGCAGTTCTTC

clone size: NA
D gene: TRBD2
J gene: TRBJ2-3
V gene: TRBV4-2
CDR3 protein: CASSLFSGEAGDTQYF
CDR3 DNA: TGTGCCAGCAGCCTTTTTAGCGGGGAGGCTGGAGATACGCAGTATTTT

clone size: NA
D gene: NA
J gene: TRBJ1-4
V gene: TRBV10-3
CDR3 protein: CAISEGRQKNEKLFF
CDR3 DNA: TGTGCCATCAGTGAAGGGAGACAGAAGAATGAAAAACTGTTTTTT

clone size: NA
D gene: NA
J gene: TRBJ2-7
V gene: TRBV21-1
CDR3 protein: CASSYYKDSYEQYF
CDR3 DNA: TGTGCCAGCAGCTATTACAAGGACTCCTACGAGCAGTACTTC

clone size: NA
D gene: NA
J gene: TRBJ2-1
V gene: TRBV27
CDR3 protein: CASSLSKLNEQFF
CDR3 DNA: TGTGCCAGCAGTTTATCGAAACTGAATGAGCAGTTCTTC

clone size: NA
D gene: NA
J gene: TRBJ2-7
V gene: TRBV12-3/TRBV12-4
CDR3 protein: CASSLVGGPYEQYF
CDR3 DNA: TGTGCCAGCAGTTTAGTTGGGGGACCCTACGAGCAGTACTTC

clone size: NA
D gene: NA
J gene: TRBJ1-3
V gene: TRBV28
CDR3 protein: CASSLEVLSGNTIYF
CDR3 DNA: TGTGCCAGCAGTTTAGAAGTGCTCTCTGGAAACACCATATATTTT

clone size: NA
D gene: NA
J gene: TRBJ1-2
V gene: TRBV6-1
CDR3 protein: CASSELDPYGYTF
CDR3 DNA: TGTGCCAGCAGTGAACTGGATCCCTATGGCTACACCTTC

clone size: NA
D gene: NA
J gene: TRBJ2-2
V gene: TRBV4-2
CDR3 protein: CASSPGANTGELFF
CDR3 DNA: TGTGCCAGCAGCCCCGGGGCGAACACCGGGGAGCTGTTTTTT

clone size: NA
D gene: TRBD1
J gene: TRBJ2-7
V gene: TRBV7-9
CDR3 protein: CASSLDRDSSDEQYF
CDR3 DNA: TGTGCCAGCAGCTTAGATAGGGACAGTAGCGACGAGCAGTACTTC

clone size: NA
D gene: NA
J gene: TRBJ1-1
V gene: TRBV13
CDR3 protein: CASSPWTMNTEAFF
CDR3 DNA: TGTGCCAGCAGCCCCTGGACAATGAACACTGAAGCTTTCTTT

clone size: NA
D gene: NA
J gene: TRBJ2-2
V gene: TRBV20-1
CDR3 protein: CSARMVGGFTANTGELFF
CDR3 DNA: TGCAGTGCTAGAATGGTGGGAGGCTTCACCGCGAACACCGGGGAGCTGTTTTTT

clone size: once
D gene: NA
J gene: TRBJ1-1
V gene: TRBV9
CDR3 protein: CASSVGGEWTEAFF
CDR3 DNA: TGTGCCAGCAGCGTAGGAGGGGAATGGACTGAAGCTTTCTTT

clone size: NA
D gene: NA
J gene: TRBJ2-7
V gene: TRBV12-3/TRBV12-4
CDR3 protein: CASSFALADEQYF
CDR3 DNA: TGTGCCAGCAGTTTTGCCCTAGCAGACGAGCAGTACTTC

clone size: NA
D gene: TRBD2
J gene: TRBJ2-5
V gene: TRBV13
CDR3 protein: CASSATSGEETQYF
CDR3 DNA: TGTGCCAGCAGCGCGACTAGCGGGGAAGAGACCCAGTACTTC

clone size: NA
D gene: NA
J gene: TRBJ2-1
V gene: TRBV30
CDR3 protein: CAWSVPPRLEYNEQFF
CDR3 DNA: TGTGCCTGGAGTGTACCCCCAAGACTAGAATACAATGAGCAGTTCTTC

clone size: NA
D gene: NA
J gene: TRBJ2-6
V gene: TRBV11-2
CDR3 protein: CASSLALSGANVLTF
CDR3 DNA: TGTGCCAGCAGCTTAGCTCTCTCTGGGGCCAACGTCCTGACTTTC

clone size: NA
D gene: NA
J gene: TRBJ2-3
V gene: TRBV27
CDR3 protein: CASTPFHDRSSTDTQYF
CDR3 DNA: TGTGCCAGCACCCCTTTTCATGACAGATCTAGCACAGATACGCAGTATTTT

clone size: NA
D gene: TRBD2
J gene: TRBJ2-5
V gene: TRBV7-8
CDR3 protein: CASSLALAGGPPEAQYF
CDR3 DNA: TGTGCCAGCAGCTTAGCACTAGCGGGGGGGCCACCTGAGGCCCAGTACTTC

clone size: NA
D gene: NA
J gene: TRBJ1-2
V gene: TRBV20-1
CDR3 protein: CSARDRGYGYTF
CDR3 DNA: TGCAGTGCTAGAGATAGGGGCTATGGCTACACCTTC

clone size: NA
D gene: TRBD2
J gene: TRBJ2-7
V gene: TRBV15
CDR3 protein: CATSTRTSGIYEQYF
CDR3 DNA: TGTGCCACCAGCACCAGGACTAGCGGGATCTACGAGCAGTACTTC

clone size: NA
D gene: NA
J gene: TRBJ1-1
V gene: TRBV30
CDR3 protein: CAWSAQGVTEAFF
CDR3 DNA: TGTGCCTGGAGCGCCCAGGGAGTCACTGAAGCTTTCTTT

clone size: NA
D gene: NA
J gene: TRBJ2-5
V gene: TRBV20-1
CDR3 protein: CSASPSTTAQYF
CDR3 DNA: TGCAGTGCTAGTCCTTCTACGACGGCCCAGTACTTC

clone size: NA
D gene: NA
J gene: TRBJ2-6
V gene: TRBV29-1
CDR3 protein: CSVEDFRGSGGANVLTF
CDR3 DNA: TGCAGCGTTGAAGATTTCAGGGGCTCGGGTGGGGCCAACGTCCTGACTTTC

clone size: NA
D gene: TRBD2
J gene: TRBJ2-3
V gene: TRBV5-1
CDR3 protein: CASSVLAFSTDTQYF
CDR3 DNA: TGCGCCAGCAGCGTACTAGCGTTTAGCACAGATACGCAGTATTTT

clone size: NA
D gene: NA
J gene: TRBJ2-7
V gene: TRBV7-2
CDR3 protein: CASSQSPGVEQYF
CDR3 DNA: TGTGCCAGCAGCCAAAGTCCCGGGGTCGAGCAGTACTTC

clone size: NA
D gene: NA
J gene: TRBJ2-3
V gene: TRBV12-3/TRBV12-4
CDR3 protein: CASTLPPTDTQYF
CDR3 DNA: TGTGCCAGCACCCTCCCCCCGACAGATACGCAGTATTTT

clone size: NA
D gene: NA
J gene: TRBJ2-4
V gene: TRBV9
CDR3 protein: CASSVVTVVGKNIQYF
CDR3 DNA: TGTGCCAGCAGCGTAGTCACGGTAGTTGGCAAAAACATTCAGTACTTC

clone size: NA
D gene: TRBD1
J gene: TRBJ1-3
V gene: TRBV3-1
CDR3 protein: CASSDRGGNTIYF
CDR3 DNA: TGTGCCAGTTCCGACAGGGGTGGAAACACCATATATTTT

clone size: NA
D gene: NA
J gene: TRBJ2-3
V gene: TRBV5-1
CDR3 protein: CASRGTRTSTDTQYF
CDR3 DNA: TGCGCCAGCAGGGGGACAAGAACTAGCACAGATACGCAGTATTTT

clone size: NA
D gene: NA
J gene: TRBJ2-7
V gene: TRBV29-1
CDR3 protein: CSVDVRGHYEQYF
CDR3 DNA: TGCAGCGTTGACGTTCGCGGCCACTACGAGCAGTACTTC

clone size: once
D gene: NA
J gene: TRBJ2-2
V gene: TRBV18
CDR3 protein: CASSPEVRNTGELFF
CDR3 DNA: TGTGCCAGCTCACCAGAGGTCCGGAACACCGGGGAGCTGTTTTTT

clone size: NA
D gene: TRBD2
J gene: TRBJ2-3
V gene: TRBV20-1
CDR3 protein: CSASFEASGGGYTQYF
CDR3 DNA: TGCAGTGCTAGTTTTGAGGCTAGCGGGGGGGGATATACGCAGTATTTT

clone size: NA
D gene: NA
J gene: TRBJ2-1
V gene: TRBV4-1
CDR3 protein: CASSQDVQGDEQFF
CDR3 DNA: TGCGCCAGCAGCCAAGATGTACAGGGCGATGAGCAGTTCTTC

clone size: NA
D gene: NA
J gene: TRBJ2-3
V gene: TRBV3-1
CDR3 protein: CASSQYGETDTQYF
CDR3 DNA: TGTGCCAGCAGCCAATATGGCGAAACAGATACGCAGTATTTT

clone size: few
D gene: NA
J gene: TRBJ2-6
V gene: TRBV9
CDR3 protein: CASGSGANVLTF
CDR3 DNA: TGTGCCAGCGGTTCTGGGGCCAACGTCCTGACTTTC

clone size: NA
D gene: NA
J gene: TRBJ1-5
V gene: TRBV3-1
CDR3 protein: CASSQDSRQPQHF
CDR3 DNA: TGTGCCAGCAGCCAAGATTCACGTCAGCCCCAGCATTTT

clone size: once
D gene: NA
J gene: TRBJ2-7
V gene: TRBV5-6
CDR3 protein: CASSLASMYEQYF
CDR3 DNA: TGTGCCAGCAGCTTGGCCAGTATGTACGAGCAGTACTTC

clone size: NA
D gene: NA
J gene: TRBJ2-2
V gene: TRBV30
CDR3 protein: CAWSTQSGELFF
CDR3 DNA: TGTGCCTGGAGTACCCAATCCGGGGAGCTGTTTTTT

clone size: NA
D gene: NA
J gene: TRBJ2-1
V gene: TRBV3-1
CDR3 protein: CASSQDGLPNEQFF
CDR3 DNA: TGTGCCAGCAGCCAAGATGGGCTCCCAAATGAGCAGTTCTTC

clone size: NA
D gene: NA
J gene: TRBJ2-2
V gene: TRBV25-1
CDR3 protein: CASSDRGLDTGELFF
CDR3 DNA: TGTGCCAGCAGTGACCGGGGACTGGACACCGGGGAGCTGTTTTTT

clone size: NA
D gene: NA
J gene: TRBJ2-3
V gene: TRBV9
CDR3 protein: CASSVAPLLRGASTDTQYF
CDR3 DNA: TGTGCCAGCAGCGTAGCCCCGTTGTTGAGGGGAGCGAGCACAGATACGCAGTATTTT

clone size: NA
D gene: NA
J gene: TRBJ1-4
V gene: TRBV3-1
CDR3 protein: CASSHNGKLFF
CDR3 DNA: TGTGCCAGCAGCCATAACGGAAAACTGTTTTTT

clone size: NA
D gene: NA
J gene: TRBJ2-1
V gene: TRBV28
CDR3 protein: CASSQTSPSYNEQFF
CDR3 DNA: TGTGCCAGCAGTCAAACTAGTCCCTCCTACAATGAGCAGTTCTTC

clone size: NA
D gene: TRBD2
J gene: TRBJ2-3
V gene: TRBV25-1
CDR3 protein: CASSEYLGLAGPTDTQYF
CDR3 DNA: TGTGCCAGCAGTGAATATCTGGGACTAGCGGGGCCCACAGATACGCAGTATTTT

clone size: few
D gene: TRBD2
J gene: TRBJ2-5
V gene: TRBV7-3
CDR3 protein: CASSPGLVQETQYF
CDR3 DNA: TGTGCCAGCAGCCCGGGACTAGTGCAAGAGACCCAGTACTTC

clone size: NA
D gene: NA
J gene: TRBJ1-1
V gene: TRBV29-1
CDR3 protein: CSVELRENTEAFF
CDR3 DNA: TGCAGCGTTGAGTTACGAGAGAACACTGAAGCTTTCTTT

clone size: NA
D gene: TRBD1
J gene: TRBJ2-5
V gene: TRBV20-1
CDR3 protein: CSATGQTQEAQYF
CDR3 DNA: TGCAGTGCGACGGGACAGACACAAGAGGCCCAGTACTTC

clone size: NA
D gene: NA
J gene: TRBJ1-3
V gene: TRBV6-5
CDR3 protein: CASSSSGAGNTIYF
CDR3 DNA: TGTGCCAGCAGCTCCTCCGGGGCTGGAAACACCATATATTTT

clone size: NA
D gene: TRBD1
J gene: TRBJ1-4
V gene: TRBV9
CDR3 protein: CASSEQGKKLFF
CDR3 DNA: TGTGCCAGCAGCGAACAGGGGAAAAAACTGTTTTTT

clone size: NA
D gene: NA
J gene: TRBJ2-5
V gene: TRBV20-1
CDR3 protein: CSASSLPGPKETQYF
CDR3 DNA: TGCAGTGCTAGTAGTTTACCGGGGCCAAAAGAGACCCAGTACTTC

clone size: NA
D gene: NA
J gene: TRBJ2-5
V gene: TRBV29-1
CDR3 protein: CSVDRGKTQYF
CDR3 DNA: TGCAGCGTTGACAGGGGTAAGACCCAGTACTTC

clone size: NA
D gene: NA
J gene: TRBJ2-3
V gene: TRBV29-1
CDR3 protein: CSGIISPTQYF
CDR3 DNA: TGCAGCGGTATAATCTCACCTACGCAGTATTTT